This T cell receptor (beta chain) comes out of a study of cytotoxic CD8 clonotypes in ibrutinib-treated CLL. As for the study in general: Following a median roughly 12 months of treatment, with a range of 6 to 36, response samples were taken.

With regard to this clone: Its antigen is as yet unknown.

The V gene's germline CDR1 is SGHKS and CDR2 YYEKEE (reference sequence). V was clipped by 4 bases and J by 6 bases; unmatched bases: 3. The CDR3 sequence is 13 residues long. Study findings and constraints: Public clonotypes, found uncommonly, either contracted or stayed stable on treatment. Age-matched healthy donor levels were exceeded by baseline clonality, which tracked circulating CD8+ T-cell counts.

Using immunoSEQ multiplex PCR, the repertoire was profiled, and TCRdb retains in-frame clones only, with some absent. The sample carries approximately 91,000 clones, about 76% recorded once. The clonotype was recovered from a human donor with chronic lymphocytic leukemia. The sample was PBMCs, taken after 12 months of ibrutinib treatment. The V call is TRBV5-5, the J call TRBJ2-1; 8 bases agree with TRBD1. CDR3 amino acids: CASSPTGGNEQFF. In DNA form, the CDR3 reads TGTGCCAGCAGCCCCACAGGGGGCAATGAGCAGTTCTTC.